This entry concerns a single TCR beta chain. The antigen remains undetermined. The CDR3 is 15 residues long. The germline gives CDR1 SGHRS, CDR2 YFSETQ. The junction had 5 bases not matched to a gene; V was cut back by 5 bases and J by 1 base. The protocol was immunoSEQ multiplex PCR, while the TCRdb copy is restricted to in-frame clones and leaves out a portion. Here the sample spans 240,000 or so clones, 85% to 95% being singletons. The sample originates from a study of T cell responses to AZD1222 COVID-19 vaccine. Study-level information: Second doses at about 4 or about 12 weeks were pooled. Whole-study findings and limits: Clonal diversity may have been underestimated in mostly white British donors.

The receptor was derived from an adult in good health. The sequences come from peripheral blood, collected on day 0 of AZD1222 vaccination. V and J are TRBV5-1 and TRBJ2-7; 11 nucleotides align to TRBD1. The CDR3 spells CASRPGTGGSYEQYF. The DNA for the CDR3 is TGCGCCAGCAGACCCGGGACAGGGGGTTCCTACGAGCAGTACTTC. The full variable domain, in which reference TRBV5-1 and TRBJ2-7 provide the parts outside the CDR3, is KAGVTQTPRYLIKTRGQQVTLSCSPISGHRSVSWYQQTPGQGLQFLFEYFSETQRNKGNFPGRFSGRQFSNSRSEMNVSTLELGDSALYLCASRPGTGGSYEQYFGPGTRLTVT.